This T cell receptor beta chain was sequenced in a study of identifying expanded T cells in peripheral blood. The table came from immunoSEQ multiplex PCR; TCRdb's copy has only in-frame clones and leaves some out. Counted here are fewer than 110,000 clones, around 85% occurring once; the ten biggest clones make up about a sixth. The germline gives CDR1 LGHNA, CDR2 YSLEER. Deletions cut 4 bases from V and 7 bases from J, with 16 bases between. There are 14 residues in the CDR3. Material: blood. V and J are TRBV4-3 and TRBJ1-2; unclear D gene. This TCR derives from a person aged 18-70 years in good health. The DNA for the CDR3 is TGCGCCAGCAGCCCGTACTCCTCGGGTGGTGGCTACACCTTC. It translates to CASSPYSSGGGYTF.